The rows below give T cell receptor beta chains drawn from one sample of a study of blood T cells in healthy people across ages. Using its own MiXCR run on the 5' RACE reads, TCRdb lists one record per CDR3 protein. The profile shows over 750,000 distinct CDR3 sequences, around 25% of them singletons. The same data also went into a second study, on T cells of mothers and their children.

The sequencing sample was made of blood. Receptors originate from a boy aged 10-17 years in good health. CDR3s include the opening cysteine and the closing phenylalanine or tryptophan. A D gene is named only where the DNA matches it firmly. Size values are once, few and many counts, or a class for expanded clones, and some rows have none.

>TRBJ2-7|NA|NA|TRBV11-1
CASSLEWEQYF
TGTGCCAGCAGCCTAGAGTGGGAGCAGTACTTC
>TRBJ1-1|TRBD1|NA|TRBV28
CASRYKTGGTEAFF
TGTGCCAGCAGGTATAAAACAGGGGGCACTGAAGCTTTCTTT
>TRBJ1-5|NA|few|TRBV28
CASIAGTNQPQHF
TGTGCCAGCATAGCGGGGACGAATCAGCCCCAGCATTTT
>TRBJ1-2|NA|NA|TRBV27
CASSLGGRGYGYTF
TGTGCCAGCAGTTTAGGCGGGCGTGGGTATGGCTACACCTTC
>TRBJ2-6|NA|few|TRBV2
CASNWGTGANVLTF
TGTGCCAGTAATTGGGGAACTGGGGCCAACGTCCTGACTTTC
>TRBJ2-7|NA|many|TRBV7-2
CASSLAERGEQYF
TGTGCCAGCAGCTTAGCTGAGAGGGGCGAGCAGTACTTC
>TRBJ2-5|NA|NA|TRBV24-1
CATSLDGNQETQYF
TGTGCCACCAGTTTAGACGGAAACCAAGAGACCCAGTACTTC
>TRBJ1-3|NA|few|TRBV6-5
CASSSYSGNTIYF
TGTGCCAGCAGTTCGTACTCTGGAAACACCATATATTTT
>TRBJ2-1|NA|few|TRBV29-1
CSVDLSSYNEQFF
TGCAGCGTTGACCTTAGCTCCTACAATGAGCAGTTCTTC
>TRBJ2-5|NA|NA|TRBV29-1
CSGGTLSGETQYF
TGCAGCGGTGGGACCCTCTCCGGAGAGACCCAGTACTTC